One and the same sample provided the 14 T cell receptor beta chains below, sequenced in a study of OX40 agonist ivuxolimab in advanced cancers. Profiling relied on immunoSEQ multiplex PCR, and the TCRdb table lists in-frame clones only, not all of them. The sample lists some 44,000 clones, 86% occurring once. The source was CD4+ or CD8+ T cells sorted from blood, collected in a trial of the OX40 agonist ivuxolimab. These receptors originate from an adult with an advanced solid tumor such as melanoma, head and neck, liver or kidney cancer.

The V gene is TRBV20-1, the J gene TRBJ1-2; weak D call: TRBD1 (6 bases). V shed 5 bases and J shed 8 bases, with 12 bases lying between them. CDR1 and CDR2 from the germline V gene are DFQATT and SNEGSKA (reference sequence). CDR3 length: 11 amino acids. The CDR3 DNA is TGCAGTGCTGGGGGGGCTTTCGGCTACACCTTC. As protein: CSAGGAFGYTF.

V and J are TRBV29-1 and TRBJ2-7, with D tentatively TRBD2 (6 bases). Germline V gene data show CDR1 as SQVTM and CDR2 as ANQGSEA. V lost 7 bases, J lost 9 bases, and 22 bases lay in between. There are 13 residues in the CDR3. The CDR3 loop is CSGVRDSPYGQYF. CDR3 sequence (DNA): TGCAGCGGGGTCCGGGACTCCCCTTATGGGCAGTACTTC.

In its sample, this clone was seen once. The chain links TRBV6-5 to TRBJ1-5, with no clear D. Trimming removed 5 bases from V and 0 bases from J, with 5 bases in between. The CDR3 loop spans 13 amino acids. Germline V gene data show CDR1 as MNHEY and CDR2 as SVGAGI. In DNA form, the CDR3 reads TGTGCCAGCAGTGCAGATAGCAATCAGCCCCAGCATTTT. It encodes CASSADSNQPQHF.

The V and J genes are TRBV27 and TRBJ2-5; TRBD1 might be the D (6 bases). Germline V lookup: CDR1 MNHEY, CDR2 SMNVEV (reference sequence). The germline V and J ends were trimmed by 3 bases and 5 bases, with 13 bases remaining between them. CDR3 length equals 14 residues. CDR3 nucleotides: TGTGCCAGCAGTTTGAACAGGGTGGTGGAGACCCAGTACTTC. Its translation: CASSLNRVVETQYF.

The CDR3 spells CASSSQGAGAHEQYF. CDR3 nucleotide sequence: TGTGCCAGCAGTTCCCAGGGAGCGGGGGCCCACGAGCAGTACTTC. V is TRBV6-6 and J is TRBJ2-7; 8 positions agree with TRBD2. After removal of 4 bases from V and 5 bases from J, the junction contained 10 bases not matched to a gene. The CDR3 has 15 residues. From germline, CDR1 is MNHNY and CDR2 SVGAGI (reference sequence).

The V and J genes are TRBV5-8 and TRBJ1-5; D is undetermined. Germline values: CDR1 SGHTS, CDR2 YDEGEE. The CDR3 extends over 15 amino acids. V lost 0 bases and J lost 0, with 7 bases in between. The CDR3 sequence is CASSLAPYSNQPQHF. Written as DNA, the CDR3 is TGTGCCAGCAGCTTGGCACCTTATAGCAATCAGCCCCAGCATTTT. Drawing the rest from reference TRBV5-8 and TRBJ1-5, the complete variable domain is EAGVTQSPTHLIKTRGQQATLRCSPISGHTSVYWYQQALGLGLQFLLWYDEGEERNRGNFPPRFSGRQFPNYSSELNVNALELEDSALYLCASSLAPYSNQPQHFGDGTRLSIL.

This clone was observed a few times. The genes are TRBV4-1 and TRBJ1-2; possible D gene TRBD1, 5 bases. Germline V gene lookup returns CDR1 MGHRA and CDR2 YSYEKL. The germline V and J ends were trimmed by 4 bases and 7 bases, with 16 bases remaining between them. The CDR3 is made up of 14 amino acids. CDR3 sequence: CASSRLSVGTGYTF. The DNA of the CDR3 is TGCGCCAGCAGCCGCCTATCAGTGGGGACTGGCTACACCTTC.

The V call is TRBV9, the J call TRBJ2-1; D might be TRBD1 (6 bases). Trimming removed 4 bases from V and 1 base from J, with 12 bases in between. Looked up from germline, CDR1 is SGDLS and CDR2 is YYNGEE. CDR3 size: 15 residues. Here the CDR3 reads CASSPRDKSYNEQFF. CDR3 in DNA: TGTGCCAGCAGCCCCCGGGACAAATCCTACAATGAGCAGTTCTTC.

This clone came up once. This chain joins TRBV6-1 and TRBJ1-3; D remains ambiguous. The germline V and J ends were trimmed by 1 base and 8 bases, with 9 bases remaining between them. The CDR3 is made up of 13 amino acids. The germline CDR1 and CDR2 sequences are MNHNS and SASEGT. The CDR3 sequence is CASSEEVWDTIYF. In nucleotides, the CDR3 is TGTGCCAGCAGTGAAGAGGTGTGGGACACCATATATTTT.

The CDR3 loop reads CASSFDRVGEQYF. DNA of the CDR3: TGTGCCAGCAGCTTTGACAGGGTGGGGGAGCAGTACTTC. The chain recombines TRBV5-4 with TRBJ2-5, with 7 bases identical to TRBD1. The CDR3 has 13 amino acids. In germline, CDR1 is SGHNT, CDR2 YYREEE (reference sequence). J lost 11 bases, V lost 2 bases, and 9 bases had no gene match.

In DNA form, the CDR3 reads TGTGCCAGCAGTTTACAGGGAGGTGGTGAAAAACTGTTTTTT. Protein: CASSLQGGGEKLFF. The rearrangement uses TRBV6-5 and TRBJ1-4; the D gene is possibly TRBD1 (6 bases). Trimming took off 4 bases at V and 7 bases at J, with 13 bases between the two ends. This CDR3 is 14 amino acids long. Germline V CDR1 and CDR2: MNHEY, SVGAGI.

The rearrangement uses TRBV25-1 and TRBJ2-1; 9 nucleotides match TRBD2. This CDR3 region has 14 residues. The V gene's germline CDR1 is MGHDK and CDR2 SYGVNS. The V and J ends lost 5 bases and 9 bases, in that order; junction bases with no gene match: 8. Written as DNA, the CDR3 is TGTGCCAGCAGTTCGTCGCTAGCGGGATTTGAGCAGTTCTTC. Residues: CASSSSLAGFEQFF.

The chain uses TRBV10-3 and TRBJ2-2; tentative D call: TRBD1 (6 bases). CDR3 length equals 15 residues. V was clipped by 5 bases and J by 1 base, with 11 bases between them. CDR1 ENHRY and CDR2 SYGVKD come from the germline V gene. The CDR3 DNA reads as TGTGCCATCAGTCCGGGACAAGAGAACACCGGGGAGCTGTTTTTT. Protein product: CAISPGQENTGELFF.

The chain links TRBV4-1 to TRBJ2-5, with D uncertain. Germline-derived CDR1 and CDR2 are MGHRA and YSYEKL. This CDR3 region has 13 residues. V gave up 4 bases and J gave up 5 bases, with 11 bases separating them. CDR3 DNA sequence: TGCGCCAGCAGCCCGTTCCCCGGGGAGACCCAGTACTTC. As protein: CASSPFPGETQYF.